Sequencing of this T cell receptor (beta chain) was carried out in a study of blood T cell repertoires in COVID-19. The wider study: The cDNA or gDNA used as material had been derived from T cells, B-cell-depleted T cells, or PBMCs.

Germline loops: CDR1 SGHDT, CDR2 YYEEEE. V dropped 7 bases and J dropped 2; count of bases not matched to a gene: 10. The CDR3 is made up of 15 amino acids. Original methodology: Estimates of nucleated cell counts were drawn from the amplification of reference gene primers. Only in-frame clones appear in the TCRdb table, and some are missing; sequencing was by immunoSEQ multiplex PCR. V, J and clone size derive from that table, while D and trimming were established from the DNA sequence. This table holds around 140,000 clones, 75% to 90% found once. The chain employs TRBV5-6 and TRBJ2-3; 7 nucleotides match TRBD2. Sequenced sample: peripheral blood. This receptor was obtained from a human donor in a cohort sampled during active COVID-19. The CDR3 spells CASGPWGGYTDTQYF. CDR3 DNA sequence: TGTGCCAGCGGACCTTGGGGAGGGTACACAGATACGCAGTATTTT. Drawing the rest from reference TRBV5-6 and TRBJ2-3, the complete variable domain is DAGVTQSPTHLIKTRGQQVTLRCSPKSGHDTVSWYQQALGQGPQFIFQYYEEEERQRGNFPDRFSGHQFPNYSSELNVNALLLGDSALYLCASGPWGGYTDTQYFGPGTRLTVL.